These 19 T cell receptor beta chains originate from one sample sequenced in a study of T cell responses to AZD1222 COVID-19 vaccine. Profiled with immunoSEQ multiplex PCR; TCRdb holds only in-frame clones, not every one. The sample gives roughly 150,000 clones, around 88% of which show up once; 0.95% to 1.1% is in the top ten. Source: peripheral blood, taken 28 days after the second AZD1222 dose. The receptors here all came from an adult who received the AZD1222 COVID-19 vaccine.

This chain uses TRBV2 with TRBJ1-5; D perhaps matches TRBD1 (6 bases). Trimming took off 4 bases at V and 1 base at J, with 17 bases between the two ends. Germline-derived CDR1 and CDR2 are SNHLY and FYNNEI. This CDR3 has 17 residues. The DNA of the CDR3 is TGTGCCAGCAGTGTGGAGGGAGGCCAGGGGAGCAATCAGCCCCAGCATTTT. Translation gives CASSVEGGQGSNQPQHF.

The chain combines TRBV7-6 with TRBJ2-1; D assignment may be TRBD1 or TRBD2 (5 bases each). The V end was cut by 6 bases, the J end by 4 bases, with 19 bases between. The CDR3 consists of 16 residues. CDR1 is SGHVS and CDR2 is FNYEAQ in the germline V gene. CDR3 amino acids: CASSPAFRDGYNEQFF. In DNA, the CDR3 is TGTGCCAGCAGTCCCGCCTTCCGGGACGGATACAATGAGCAGTTCTTC. Full variable domain (remainder filled in from reference TRBV7-6 and TRBJ2-1): GAGVSQSPRYKVTKRGQDVALRCDPISGHVSLYWYRQALGQGPEFLTYFNYEAQQDKSGLPNDRFSAERPEGSISTLTIQRTEQRDSAMYRCASSPAFRDGYNEQFFGPGTRLTVL.

The V gene is TRBV3-1 (or the pseudogene TRBV3-2), the J gene TRBJ1-2, with 9 bases lining up with TRBD1. This CDR3 is 13 amino acids long. The germline CDR1 and CDR2 sequences are LGHDT and YNNKEL (reference sequence). J was trimmed by 8 bases and V by 4 bases; bases with no gene match: 5. The CDR3 here is CASSPRTGAGYTF. The CDR3 nucleotides read TGTGCCAGCAGCCCACGGACAGGGGCCGGCTACACCTTC.

This chain connects TRBV5-5 to TRBJ1-5; D might be TRBD1 (5 bases). Germline V gene data show CDR1 as SGHKS and CDR2 as YYEKEE (reference sequence). V was trimmed by 4 bases and J by 7 bases, leaving 12 bases between them. This CDR3 spans 13 amino acids. The CDR3 DNA is TGTGCCAGCAGCCCCAGGGTAGGCCAGCCCCAGCATTTT. This sequence encodes CASSPRVGQPQHF.

V is TRBV6-2 or TRBV6-3 and J is TRBJ2-7, with a weak D call TRBD1 (6 bases). V lost 5 bases to trimming and J lost 3 bases, with 17 bases between them. This CDR3 comprises 15 residues. The V gene's germline CDR1 is MNHEY and CDR2 SVGEGT. The CDR3 nucleotides are TGTGCCAGCAGTCCCCAGGGGATAGGGCTCTACGAGCAGTACTTC. Translated: CASSPQGIGLYEQYF.

The chain is built from TRBV5-6 and TRBJ2-1, with D unresolved. The V and J ends lost 4 bases and 3 bases respectively, with 20 bases between them. This CDR3 is 17 amino acids long. The germline CDR1 and CDR2 sequences are SGHDT and YYEEEE. CDR3 loop: CASSPWTAPRLYNEQFF. CDR3 DNA sequence: TGTGCCAGCAGCCCGTGGACGGCCCCTCGGCTCTACAATGAGCAGTTCTTC.

The V and J genes are TRBV2 and TRBJ2-3; D call uncertain. CDR3 size: 10 residues. Trimming took 8 bases from V and 5 from J, leaving 5 bases between them. In germline, CDR1 is SNHLY, CDR2 FYNNEI. The CDR3 bases are TGTGCCAGCTTGGAAGATACGCAGTATTTT. As protein: CASLEDTQYF.

The chain recombines TRBV10-1 with TRBJ1-5, with 7 bases that match TRBD1. Germline V gene data show CDR1 as WNHNN and CDR2 as SYGVQD (reference sequence). The CDR3 spans 16 residues. The ends lost 6 bases at V and 2 bases at J; junction bases unmatched: 10. The DNA of the CDR3 is TGCGCCAGCAGATACTCAGGGGGTTTAGGCAATCAGCCCCAGCATTTT. It codes for CASRYSGGLGNQPQHF.

J is TRBJ2-7 and V is TRBV6-5; D not resolved. The CDR3 runs to 13 residues. From germline, CDR1 is MNHEY and CDR2 SVGAGI. Trimming removed 4 bases at V and 1 base at J, with 8 bases between. CDR3 protein: CASSFEASYEQYF. The CDR3 DNA reads as TGTGCCAGCAGTTTCGAAGCTTCCTACGAGCAGTACTTC.

The chain carries TRBV29-1 and TRBJ1-1, with TRBD1 matching 9 bases. Germline V gene lookup returns CDR1 SQVTM and CDR2 ANQGSEA. V dropped 3 bases and J dropped 0; count of bases not matched to a gene: 5. The CDR3 runs to 15 residues. The CDR3 nucleotides are TGCAGCGTTGAGTCGGGACAGGGCCTGAACACTGAAGCTTTCTTT. Its translation is CSVESGQGLNTEAFF. The whole variable domain, filled in from reference TRBV29-1 and TRBJ1-1, reads SAVISQKPSRDICQRGTSLTIQCQVDSQVTMMFWYRQQPGQSLTLIATANQGSEATYESGFVIDKFPISRPNLTFSTLTVSNMSPEDSSIYLCSVESGQGLNTEAFFGQGTRLTVV.

The chain recombines TRBV27 with TRBJ2-1; D is perhaps TRBD1 (5 bases). The germline V gene encodes CDR1 MNHEY and CDR2 SMNVEV (reference sequence). Trimming removed 3 bases at V and 0 bases at J, with 9 bases between. The CDR3 is made up of 15 amino acids. CDR3 in DNA: TGTGCCAGCAGTTTCCAGGGCCACTCCTACAATGAGCAGTTCTTC. Translating it yields CASSFQGHSYNEQFF.

J is TRBJ2-1 and V is TRBV5-1; 7 bases match TRBD1. The CDR3 is made up of 15 amino acids. Germline values: CDR1 SGHRS, CDR2 YFSETQ. V lost 5 bases and J lost 0; bases outside the gene matches: 5. The CDR3 spells CASSPGQFSYNEQFF. The CDR3 nucleotides read TGCGCCAGCAGTCCGGGACAGTTCTCCTACAATGAGCAGTTCTTC.

V gene TRBV5-1 combines with J gene TRBJ1-4; TRBD1 might be the D (6 bases). The length of the CDR3 is 14 residues. The V end was cut by 2 bases, the J end by 3 bases, with 8 bases between. Germline V gene lookup returns CDR1 SGHRS and CDR2 YFSETQ. CDR3 sequence: CASSLQGSNEKLFF. CDR3 DNA: TGCGCCAGCAGCTTACAGGGTTCTAATGAAAAACTGTTTTTT.

V is TRBV7-2 and J is TRBJ1-1; 7 positions agree with TRBD1. From germline, CDR1 is SGHTA and CDR2 FQGNSA. This CDR3 comprises 17 residues. The junction had 12 bases not matched to a gene; V was cut back by 5 bases and J by 0 bases. The CDR3 nucleotides are TGTGCCAGCAGCCGGGACAGAAGGGACCTAATGAACACTGAAGCTTTCTTT. Amino acid sequence: CASSRDRRDLMNTEAFF.

The genes are TRBV6-2 or TRBV6-3 and TRBJ2-1, with 11 nucleotides matching TRBD1. J lost 9 bases, V lost 5 bases, and 9 bases had no gene match. The germline V gene has CDR1 MNHEY and CDR2 SVGEGT. CDR3 length equals 15 residues. The CDR3 DNA is TGTGCCAGCAGTGACTACGGGACAGGGGGTAGTGAGCAGTTCTTC. This codes for CASSDYGTGGSEQFF.

This clone was detected once. The V and J genes are TRBV7-9 and TRBJ2-5; D gene ambiguous. Germline V gene data show CDR1 as SEHNR and CDR2 as FQNEAQ (reference sequence). The CDR3 has 14 residues. V lost 5 bases and J 0 bases, leaving 10 bases between the germline ends. This CDR3 is CASSRQMYQETQYF. For the CDR3, the DNA is TGTGCCAGCAGCCGTCAGATGTACCAAGAGACCCAGTACTTC.

This chain uses TRBV7-9 with TRBJ2-1; no clear D gene. From germline, CDR1 is SEHNR and CDR2 FQNEAQ (reference sequence). The CDR3 extends over 11 amino acids. The V end lost 5 bases, the J end lost 12 bases, and 11 bases lay between the germline ends. This CDR3 is CASSRGRVQFF. CDR3 nucleotides: TGTGCCAGCAGCCGTGGAAGAGTGCAGTTCTTC.

In DNA, the CDR3 is TGTGCCATCAGCCGAACAGGGGACAACACTGAAGCTTTCTTT. This codes for CAISRTGDNTEAFF. The V gene is TRBV10-3, the J gene TRBJ1-1, with TRBD1 matching 7 bases. Germline lookup yields CDR1 ENHRY and CDR2 SYGVKD. V trimming: 6 bases; J trimming: 2 bases; junction bases outside the gene matches: 6. CDR3 length equals 14 residues.

The rearrangement uses TRBV7-9 and TRBJ1-2; 9 nucleotides agree with TRBD1. V was pared by 7 bases and J by 6 bases, with 15 bases of the junction left unmatched. This CDR3 contains 16 residues. Germline CDR1 is SEHNR and CDR2 is FQNEAQ (reference sequence). CDR3 sequence reads: CASTGEDRGRANGYTF. In nucleotides, the CDR3 is TGTGCCAGCACTGGGGAGGACAGGGGCAGGGCGAATGGCTACACCTTC.